The 22 T cell receptor beta chains below were found in one sample sequenced in a study of blood T cell repertoires in COVID-19. Libraries were prepared by immunoSEQ multiplex PCR; TCRdb keeps only in-frame clonotypes and omits some of them. The top ten clones hold about 8.1% of a sample with about 250,000 clones, approximately 83% of them seen once. Sequenced material: peripheral blood. These receptors originate from a man older than 75 with acute or convalescent COVID-19.

The CDR3: CASSFRLAGSTGELFF. The DNA for the CDR3 is TGTGCCAGCAGCTTCCGGCTAGCGGGGTCCACCGGGGAGCTGTTTTTT. The rearrangement uses TRBV11-3 and TRBJ2-2; TRBD2 matches 9 bases. Germline CDR1 reads SGHNT; CDR2 reads YENEEA. This CDR3 comprises 16 residues. Trimming cost V 3 bases and J 4 bases; bases outside gene matches: 6.

This rearrangement joins TRBV5-4 to TRBJ1-1, with 11 bases fitting TRBD1. Germline values: CDR1 SGHNT, CDR2 YYREEE (reference sequence). J lost 5 bases, V lost 4 bases, and 7 bases had no gene match. This CDR3 region has 15 residues. CDR3 coding DNA: TGTGCCAGCAGCCCCGGGGACAGGGGGTTTACTGAAGCTTTCTTT. As protein: CASSPGDRGFTEAFF.

The chain couples TRBV19 to TRBJ1-2, with D perhaps TRBD1 (5 bases). The CDR3 length is 14 residues. CDR1 and CDR2 from the germline V gene are LNHDA and SQIVND (reference sequence). The V end was cut by 4 bases, the J end by 4 bases, with 13 bases between. CDR3 DNA: TGTGCCAGTAGTACAACTCAGGGAGGCTATGGCTACACCTTC. Protein product: CASSTTQGGYGYTF.

V usage is TRBV7-6 and J usage is TRBJ2-7, with 8 bases lining up with TRBD1. The V and J ends lost 1 base and 4 bases, in that order; junction bases with no gene match: 6. The CDR3 sequence is 15 residues long. Germline CDR1 is SGHVS and CDR2 is FNYEAQ. The CDR3 region is CASSLGDRLRYEQYF. CDR3 DNA: TGTGCCAGCAGCTTAGGGGACAGGTTGAGGTACGAGCAGTACTTC.

The chain is built from TRBV6-5 and TRBJ1-1, with unresolved D. V was trimmed by 3 bases and J by 1 base, leaving 6 bases between them. CDR3 size: 13 residues. Per the germline V gene, CDR1 is MNHEY and CDR2 is SVGAGI. CDR3 in amino acids: CASSYMSNTEAFF. CDR3 in DNA: TGTGCCAGCAGTTATATGTCGAACACTGAAGCTTTCTTT.

The V call is TRBV20-1, the J call TRBJ2-7; D ambiguous. This CDR3 comprises 14 residues. Between the trimmed V and J ends, which lost 3 bases and 7 bases, there was a span of 19 bases. The germline V gene has CDR1 DFQATT and CDR2 SNEGSKA (reference sequence). CDR3 in DNA: TGCAGTGCTAGTGCAGGCCTCGGATTTGAGGAGCAGTACTTC. This translates into CSASAGLGFEEQYF.

With regard to this clone: Different DNA sequences within this sample yield the same CDR3. The chain employs TRBV24-1 and TRBJ2-2; 8 bases are a match to TRBD1. The V gene's germline CDR1 is KGHDR and CDR2 SFDVKD. CDR3 size: 16 residues. V shed 3 bases and J 4 bases; nucleotides not matched to a gene: 6. CDR3 sequence (DNA): TGTGCCACCAGTGATCCCGGGACAGGTATCACCGGGGAGCTGTTTTTT. The encoded protein is CATSDPGTGITGELFF.

The rearrangement links TRBV5-8 to TRBJ1-4; 11 nucleotides line up with TRBD1. This CDR3 comprises 18 residues. V lost 2 bases to trimming and J lost 1 base; unmatched junction nucleotides: 7. Germline CDR1 and CDR2: SGHTS and YDEGEE. CDR3 DNA sequence: TGTGCCAGCAGCTTAGGACAGGGGGCCCTCGGAACTAATGAAAAACTGTTTTTT. Its protein product is CASSLGQGALGTNEKLFF.

The chain carries TRBV19 and TRBJ1-1; D perhaps matches TRBD1 (6 bases). The CDR3 extends over 15 amino acids. V was pared by 4 bases and J by 0 bases, with 12 bases between. Germline CDR1 LNHDA, CDR2 SQIVND (reference sequence). The CDR3 coding sequence is TGTGCCAGTAGTAGGCCGGACAGAATGAACACTGAAGCTTTCTTT. This gives the protein CASSRPDRMNTEAFF.

This chain links TRBV11-2 with TRBJ2-7, with 8 nucleotides matching TRBD1. Germline loops: CDR1 SGHAT, CDR2 FQNNGV. The length of the CDR3 is 15 residues. V lost 5 bases, J lost 1 base, and 7 bases stayed unmatched. The CDR3 DNA reads TGTGCCAGCAGCGCAGCAGGGGGCCGATCCTACGAGCAGTACTTC. It is translated as CASSAAGGRSYEQYF.

The gene calls are TRBV7-9 and TRBJ2-3; the D gene is possibly TRBD2 (5 bases). The CDR3 is 15 amino acids. CDR1 and CDR2 from the germline V gene are SEHNR and FQNEAQ (reference sequence). V was trimmed by 0 bases and J by 0 bases, leaving 7 bases between them. The CDR3 DNA is TGTGCCAGCAGCTTAGCGGCGGGTAGCACAGATACGCAGTATTTT. It specifies CASSLAAGSTDTQYF.

There are many counts of this clone. The chain is built from TRBV29-1 and TRBJ1-5, with 8 bases identical to TRBD1. This CDR3 comprises 13 residues. V dropped 4 bases and J dropped 4; count of bases not matched to a gene: 3. In germline, CDR1 is SQVTM, CDR2 ANQGSEA. CDR3 residues: CSVADRGNQPQHF. The CDR3 DNA reads TGCAGCGTTGCCGACAGGGGAAATCAGCCCCAGCATTTT. The full variable domain, with the rest looked up from reference TRBV29-1 and TRBJ1-5, is SAVISQKPSRDICQRGTSLTIQCQVDSQVTMMFWYRQQPGQSLTLIATANQGSEATYESGFVIDKFPISRPNLTFSTLTVSNMSPEDSSIYLCSVADRGNQPQHFGDGTRLSIL.

The chain links TRBV6-5 to TRBJ1-5; D perhaps matches TRBD1 (6 bases). Looked up from germline, CDR1 is MNHEY and CDR2 is SVGAGI. V lost 0 bases, J lost 6 bases, and 15 bases lay in between. This CDR3 comprises 16 residues. This chain's CDR3 is CASSYSGPQGGQPQHF. CDR3 bases: TGTGCCAGCAGTTACTCGGGGCCTCAAGGGGGTCAGCCCCAGCATTTT.

This chain uses TRBV28 with TRBJ2-3, with TRBD2 matching 13 bases. This CDR3 region has 15 residues. Germline V CDR1 and CDR2: MDHEN, SYDVKM. V shed 10 bases, J shed 0 bases, and the junction held 4 bases outside the gene matches. DNA for the CDR3: TGTGCCACACTAGCGGGGGGGTTTAGCACAGATACGCAGTATTTT. It yields the protein CATLAGGFSTDTQYF. Based on the CDR3 plus reference TRBV28 and TRBJ2-3, the full variable domain is DVKVTQSSRYLVKRTGEKVFLECVQDMDHENMFWYRQDPGLGLRLIYFSYDVKMKEKGDIPEGYSVSREKKERFSLILESASTNQTSMYLCATLAGGFSTDTQYFGPGTRLTVL.

The table lists this clone with a count of one. This chain connects TRBV2 to TRBJ1-1, with no clear D. The CDR3 has 11 residues. Germline V gives CDR1 SNHLY, CDR2 FYNNEI. Trimming cost V 5 bases and J 7 bases, with 8 bases left between them. The CDR3 sequence: CASSPRDEAFF. CDR3 DNA sequence: TGTGCCAGCAGTCCCCGGGATGAAGCTTTCTTT.

In this sample, this clone turned up a few times. The chain employs TRBV6-5 and TRBJ1-1, with 10 positions matching TRBD1. The trim removed 4 bases at V and 5 bases at J, leaving 7 bases unmatched. The CDR3 extends over 15 amino acids. Per the germline V gene, CDR1 is MNHEY and CDR2 is SVGAGI. The CDR3 sequence: CASSLTGGRPTEAFF. The DNA for the CDR3 is TGTGCCAGCAGTTTGACAGGGGGCCGGCCGACTGAAGCTTTCTTT.

The J gene is TRBJ1-1, the V gene TRBV6-2 or TRBV6-3, with 8 nucleotides matching TRBD1. Germline loops: CDR1 MNHEY, CDR2 SVGEGT. The trim removed 6 bases at V and 1 base at J, leaving 4 bases unmatched. This CDR3 is built from 14 residues. The CDR3 DNA reads as TGTGCCAGCAGCGACAGGGGCACGAACACTGAAGCTTTCTTT. Amino acid sequence: CASSDRGTNTEAFF.

The chain employs TRBV6-5 and TRBJ1-6; 7 nucleotides agree with TRBD1. The length of the CDR3 is 15 residues. The germline gives CDR1 MNHEY, CDR2 SVGAGI. Germline trimming cut 8 bases from V and 7 bases from J; bases unmatched to any gene: 11. The CDR3 region has the DNA TGTGCCAGCTGGGACCCCAGGGGGACGAATTCACCCCTCCACTTT. It yields the protein CASWDPRGTNSPLHF.

The rearrangement links TRBV19 to TRBJ1-5, with 12 positions matching TRBD1. Germline loops: CDR1 LNHDA, CDR2 SQIVND (reference sequence). CDR3 length equals 15 residues. With V trimmed by 6 bases and J by 6 bases, 6 bases remained unmatched. CDR3: CASSPWDRGLQPQHF. CDR3 DNA: TGTGCCAGTAGCCCTTGGGACAGGGGGCTTCAGCCCCAGCATTTT.

This sequence joins TRBV28 and TRBJ1-1, with a tentative D call TRBD1 (6 bases). The germline V gene encodes CDR1 MDHEN and CDR2 SYDVKM. Deletions cut 5 bases from V and 8 bases from J, with 18 bases between. This CDR3 is built from 14 residues. The CDR3 nucleotides read TGTGCCAGCAGTCCCATGGGGGCCACAGGGGAAGCTTTCTTT. It encodes CASSPMGATGEAFF.

The gene calls are TRBV7-9 and TRBJ2-7; 7 nucleotides match TRBD1. In germline, CDR1 is SEHNR, CDR2 FQNEAQ (reference sequence). There are 12 residues in the CDR3. J gave up 1 base and V 9 bases, and 3 bases lay outside the gene matches. CDR3 nucleotides: TGTGCCAGTGGGGACAGTTCCTACGAGCAGTACTTC. It translates to CASGDSSYEQYF.

The rearrangement links TRBV2 to TRBJ2-1, with 7 bases matching TRBD2. Per the germline V gene, CDR1 is SNHLY and CDR2 is FYNNEI. V trimming: 2 bases; J trimming: 7 bases; junction bases outside the gene matches: 11. The CDR3 sequence is 16 residues long. The CDR3 bases are TGTGCCAGCAGTGAACGGCTAGCGGCATCGGGTAATGAGCAGTTCTTC. This gives the protein CASSERLAASGNEQFF.